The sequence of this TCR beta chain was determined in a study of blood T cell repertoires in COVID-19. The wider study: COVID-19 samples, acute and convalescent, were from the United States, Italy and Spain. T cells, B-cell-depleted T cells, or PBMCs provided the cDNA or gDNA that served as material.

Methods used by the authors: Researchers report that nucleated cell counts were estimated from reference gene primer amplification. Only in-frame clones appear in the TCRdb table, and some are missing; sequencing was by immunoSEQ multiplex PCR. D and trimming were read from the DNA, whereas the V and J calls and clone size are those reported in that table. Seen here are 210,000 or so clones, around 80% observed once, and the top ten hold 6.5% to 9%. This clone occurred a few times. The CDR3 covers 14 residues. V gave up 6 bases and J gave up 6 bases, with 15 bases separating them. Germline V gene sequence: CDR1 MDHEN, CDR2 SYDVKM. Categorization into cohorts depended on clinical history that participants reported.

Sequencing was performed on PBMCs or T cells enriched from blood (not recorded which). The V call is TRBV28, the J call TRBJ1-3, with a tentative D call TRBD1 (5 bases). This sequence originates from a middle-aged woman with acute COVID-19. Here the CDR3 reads CASRQGTGKNTIYF. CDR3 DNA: TGTGCCAGCAGACAAGGCACAGGCAAAAACACCATATATTTT.